Listed below are T cell receptor beta chains from one sample, sequenced in a study of blood T cell repertoires in COVID-19. Produced via immunoSEQ multiplex PCR; TCRdb's table is partial and in-frame only. The sample lists more than 200,000 clones; 80% to 85% were seen once. Sequencing was done on a sample of peripheral blood. Receptors originate from a man aged 55 to 70 with acute or convalescent COVID-19. Both conserved end residues are part of each CDR3. Each record gives: D gene, clone size, J gene, V gene, CDR3 protein, CDR3 DNA. The D gene is left open where the match is weak. Only some rows state a clone size, as once, few, many or a class for expanded clones.

D gene: TRBD1; clone size: .; J gene: TRBJ2-7; V gene: TRBV7-9; CDR3 protein: CASSRPPEGTGLSYF; CDR3 DNA: TGTGCCAGCAGCCGACCACCGGAGGGGACAGGGTTATCGTACTTC
D gene: TRBD2; clone size: .; J gene: TRBJ2-1; V gene: TRBV3-1/TRBV3-2; CDR3 protein: CASSKTSGGNNEQFF; CDR3 DNA: TGTGCCAGCAGCAAGACTAGCGGGGGAAACAATGAGCAGTTCTTC
D gene: .; clone size: .; J gene: TRBJ1-3; V gene: TRBV7-2; CDR3 protein: CASSLGVGGEYF; CDR3 DNA: TGTGCCAGCAGCTTGGGCGTGGGGGGGGAGTATTTT
D gene: .; clone size: .; J gene: TRBJ1-6; V gene: TRBV7-9; CDR3 protein: CASSLAGARNSPLHF; CDR3 DNA: TGTGCCAGCAGCTTAGCGGGGGCGCGGAATTCACCCCTCCACTTT
D gene: .; clone size: once; J gene: TRBJ1-1; V gene: TRBV3-1/TRBV3-2; CDR3 protein: CASSPRDTHTEAFF; CDR3 DNA: TGTGCCAGCAGCCCCCGGGACACCCACACTGAAGCTTTCTTT
D gene: .; clone size: .; J gene: TRBJ2-2; V gene: TRBV7-6; CDR3 protein: CASSQSGETGELFF; CDR3 DNA: TGTGCCAGCAGCCAGTCGGGGGAAACCGGGGAGCTGTTTTTT
D gene: .; clone size: .; J gene: TRBJ2-2; V gene: TRBV19; CDR3 protein: CASSIQGRTGELFF; CDR3 DNA: TGTGCCAGTAGTATACAGGGAAGGACCGGGGAGCTGTTTTTT
D gene: .; clone size: .; J gene: TRBJ1-5; V gene: TRBV2; CDR3 protein: CASGQGNQPQHF; CDR3 DNA: TGTGCCAGCGGACAAGGCAATCAGCCCCAGCATTTT
D gene: TRBD1; clone size: once; J gene: TRBJ2-3; V gene: TRBV6-5; CDR3 protein: CASITRDSRKDTQYF; CDR3 DNA: TGTGCCAGCATTACCCGGGACAGTAGAAAAGATACGCAGTATTTT
D gene: .; clone size: .; J gene: TRBJ2-1; V gene: TRBV12-3/TRBV12-4; CDR3 protein: CASTRYNEQFF; CDR3 DNA: TGTGCCAGCACCCGGTACAATGAGCAGTTCTTC
D gene: TRBD1; clone size: .; J gene: TRBJ1-3; V gene: TRBV7-2; CDR3 protein: CASRTGPSSGNTIYF; CDR3 DNA: TGTGCCAGCAGGACAGGGCCGAGCTCTGGAAACACCATATATTTT
D gene: .; clone size: .; J gene: TRBJ1-3; V gene: TRBV18; CDR3 protein: CASSPNGQISGNTIYF; CDR3 DNA: TGTGCCAGCTCACCTAACGGACAAATATCTGGAAACACCATATATTTT
D gene: TRBD2; clone size: .; J gene: TRBJ2-7; V gene: TRBV4-1; CDR3 protein: CASSRGTGGSYEQYF; CDR3 DNA: TGCGCCAGCAGCCGTGGAACGGGGGGATCCTACGAGCAGTACTTC
D gene: .; clone size: .; J gene: TRBJ2-3; V gene: TRBV11-1; CDR3 protein: CASSPAPGADTQYF; CDR3 DNA: TGTGCCAGCAGCCCCGCCCCGGGGGCAGATACGCAGTATTTT
D gene: TRBD2; clone size: .; J gene: TRBJ2-1; V gene: TRBV2; CDR3 protein: CASSELAGDQDEQFF; CDR3 DNA: TGTGCCAGCAGTGAACTAGCGGGAGACCAGGATGAGCAGTTCTTC
D gene: TRBD2; clone size: .; J gene: TRBJ2-3; V gene: TRBV29-1; CDR3 protein: CSARTSGVASTDTQYF; CDR3 DNA: TGCAGCGCGAGGACTAGCGGGGTCGCTAGCACAGATACGCAGTATTTT
D gene: .; clone size: few; J gene: TRBJ1-5; V gene: TRBV4-1; CDR3 protein: CASSQDLGWGVPQHF; CDR3 DNA: TGCGCCAGCAGCCAAGATTTGGGGTGGGGGGTGCCCCAGCATTTT
D gene: .; clone size: .; J gene: TRBJ2-3; V gene: TRBV3-1/TRBV3-2; CDR3 protein: CALQTDTQYF; CDR3 DNA: TGTGCCCTACAGACAGATACGCAGTATTTT
D gene: .; clone size: .; J gene: TRBJ1-3; V gene: TRBV30; CDR3 protein: CAWSVPRTPGNTIYF; CDR3 DNA: TGTGCCTGGAGTGTACCGAGGACTCCTGGAAACACCATATATTTT
D gene: .; clone size: .; J gene: TRBJ2-3; V gene: TRBV9; CDR3 protein: CASSVGRNTQYF; CDR3 DNA: TGTGCCAGCAGCGTAGGGAGAAATACGCAGTATTTT